A selection of T cell receptor beta chains follows, all from one sample in a study of blood T cell repertoires in COVID-19. This table comes from immunoSEQ multiplex PCR, and its TCRdb copy is limited to in-frame clones, with some not included. The data contain just over 650,000 clones, about 90% of them singletons. Material for sequencing was peripheral blood. The receptors derive from a young woman with acute or convalescent COVID-19. Both conserved end residues are part of each CDR3. A D gene is named only where the DNA matches it firmly. Only part of the rows carry a size: once, few, many, or a class if the clone is expanded.

size: once; V: TRBV18; D: .; J: TRBJ2-7; DNA: TGTGCCAGCTCACCGGGGGCCCAGACATACGAGCAGTACTTC; CDR3: CASSPGAQTYEQYF
size: .; V: TRBV6-2/TRBV6-3; D: .; J: TRBJ1-1; DNA: TGTGCCAGCAGTTATCATCAGGTTAACACTGAAGCTTTCTTT; CDR3: CASSYHQVNTEAFF
size: .; V: TRBV28; D: TRBD1; J: TRBJ1-1; DNA: TGTGCCAGCAGAAAGGGACAGGGGGGATACGGTCTTGAAGCTTTCTTT; CDR3: CASRKGQGGYGLEAFF
size: .; V: TRBV4-1; D: .; J: TRBJ1-3; DNA: TGCGCCAGCAGCCCGCGCGCTGGGCCCAGTTCTGGAAACACCATATATTTT; CDR3: CASSPRAGPSSGNTIYF
size: .; V: TRBV18; D: TRBD1; J: TRBJ1-1; DNA: TGTGCCAGCTCACCACCCGGGACAGGGGATGCTTTCTTT; CDR3: CASSPPGTGDAFF
size: .; V: TRBV6-5; D: TRBD1; J: TRBJ2-5; DNA: TGTGCCAGCAGTTCGTTAACCCGGGACAGGGGAGAGACCCAGTACTTC; CDR3: CASSSLTRDRGETQYF
size: .; V: TRBV6-5; D: .; J: TRBJ2-1; DNA: TGTGCCAGCAGCCCGTTGGGGGCGGAAAATGAGCAGTTCTTC; CDR3: CASSPLGAENEQFF
size: .; V: TRBV6-5; D: .; J: TRBJ2-2; DNA: TGTGCCAGCAGTCGACTTACCGGGGAGCTGTTTTTT; CDR3: CASSRLTGELFF
size: .; V: TRBV6-5; D: .; J: TRBJ1-1; DNA: TGTGCCAGCATTTATGACGGGGGGAACACTGAAGCTTTCTTT; CDR3: CASIYDGGNTEAFF
size: .; V: TRBV14; D: .; J: TRBJ2-1; DNA: TGTGCCAGCAGCCGCGGAAACAGGGAACGCTCCTACAATGAGCAGTTCTTC; CDR3: CASSRGNRERSYNEQFF